The text below deals with one T cell receptor beta chain. Generated by immunoSEQ multiplex PCR, the TCRdb table keeps only in-frame clones and is missing some. The sample lists over 3,500 clones; 88% were seen once. The source of the sample is a study of blood T cell dynamics during melanoma immunotherapy. Time point reported: week 3, after first cycle of checkpoint inhibitor. The CDR3 totals 13 residues. V shed 4 bases and J shed 4 bases, with 12 bases lying between them. Germline V gene data show CDR1 as SGHDT and CDR2 as YYEEEE. The material sequenced was blood, taken from a patient treated with checkpoint blockade. The chain has TRBV5-6 and TRBJ2-7; the D is unclear. The receptor was derived from a human donor with melanoma. Written as DNA, the CDR3 is TGTGCCAGCAGCCCCGGCTCGGTTTACGAGCAGTACTTC. Protein product: CASSPGSVYEQYF.